This entry features one TCR beta chain sequence. Its antigen is still unknown. The data are from a study of shared clonotypes between healthy human individuals. Study conclusions and caveats: A reduction in generation probabilities was seen for non-shared clonotypes relative to those shared by all four donors.

The CDR3 is 18 residues long. Germline V gene lookup returns CDR1 LGHNA and CDR2 YSLEER. The V gene end was trimmed by 0 bases and the J gene end by 6 bases; junction bases not matched to a gene: 12. Original handling: Quality scores were absent from the junction-only immunoSEQ sequences, so filtering differed. Here immunoSEQ multiplex PCR was the method, and the copy in TCRdb shows in-frame clones only, minus some. That table gives V, J and clone size, and the DNA gave D and trimming. The table lists roughly 700,000 clones, about 92% of them singletons, with approximately 35% in the top ten. CD8 memory was a combination of CD45RO+ cells and CCR7-negative CD45RA+ TemRA cells.

The clonotype was recovered from a man aged 18 to 30 in good health. Some clones in this sample may be carry-over from other donors' samples. The V and J genes are TRBV4-3 and TRBJ2-2; 8 bases fit TRBD2. Sequencing was carried out using memory CD8+ T cells from PBMCs. Subset here: CD45RO+ cells pooled with CCR7-negative TemRA cells. The CDR3 DNA reads TGCGCCAGCAGCCAAGATTTCGAGGAGCGGGAGTACCCCGGGGAGCTGTTTTTT. It encodes CASSQDFEEREYPGELFF.